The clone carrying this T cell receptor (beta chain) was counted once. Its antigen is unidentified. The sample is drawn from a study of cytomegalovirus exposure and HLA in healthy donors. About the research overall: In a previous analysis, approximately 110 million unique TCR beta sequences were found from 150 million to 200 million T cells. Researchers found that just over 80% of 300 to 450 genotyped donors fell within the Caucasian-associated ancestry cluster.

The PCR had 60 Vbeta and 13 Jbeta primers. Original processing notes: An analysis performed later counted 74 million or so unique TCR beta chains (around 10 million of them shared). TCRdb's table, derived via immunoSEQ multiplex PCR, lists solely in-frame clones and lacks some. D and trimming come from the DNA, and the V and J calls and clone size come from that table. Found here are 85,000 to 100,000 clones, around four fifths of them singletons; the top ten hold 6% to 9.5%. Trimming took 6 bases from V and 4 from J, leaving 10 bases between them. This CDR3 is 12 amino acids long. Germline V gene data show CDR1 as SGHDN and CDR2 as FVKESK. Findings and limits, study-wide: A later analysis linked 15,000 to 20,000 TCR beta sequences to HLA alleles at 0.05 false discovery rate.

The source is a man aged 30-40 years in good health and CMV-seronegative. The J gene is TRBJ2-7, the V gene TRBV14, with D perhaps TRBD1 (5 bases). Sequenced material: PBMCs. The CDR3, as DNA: TGTGCCAGCAGTCAGACAGTATACGAGCAGTACTTC. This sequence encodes CASSQTVYEQYF.